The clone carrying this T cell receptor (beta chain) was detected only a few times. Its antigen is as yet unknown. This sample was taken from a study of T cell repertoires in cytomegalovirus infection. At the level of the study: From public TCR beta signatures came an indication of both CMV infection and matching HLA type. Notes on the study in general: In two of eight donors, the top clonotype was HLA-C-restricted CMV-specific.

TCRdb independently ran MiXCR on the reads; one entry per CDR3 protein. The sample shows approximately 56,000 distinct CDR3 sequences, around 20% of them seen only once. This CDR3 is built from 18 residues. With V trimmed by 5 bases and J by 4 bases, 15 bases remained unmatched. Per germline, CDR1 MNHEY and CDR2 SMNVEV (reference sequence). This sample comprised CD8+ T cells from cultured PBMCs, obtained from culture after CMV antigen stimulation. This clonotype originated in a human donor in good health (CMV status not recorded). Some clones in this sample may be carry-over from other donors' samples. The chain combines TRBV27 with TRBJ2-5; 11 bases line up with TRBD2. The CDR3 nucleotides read TGTGCCAGCAGTCGCGTCGGACTAGCGGGTCCCGAGGGAGAGACCCAGTACTTC. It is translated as CASSRVGLAGPEGETQYF.